The sample holds a few counts of the clone carrying this TCR beta chain. In the authors' workflow: Counts of nucleated cells, estimated from reference gene primer amplification, were obtained. Libraries were prepared by immunoSEQ multiplex PCR; TCRdb keeps only in-frame clonotypes and omits some of them. V, J and clone size derive from that table, while D and trimming were established from the DNA sequence. The sample includes some 260,000 clones, 65% to 80% of them seen just once. This entry is derived from a study of blood T cell repertoires in COVID-19. This CDR3 has 15 residues. V lost 0 bases, J lost 7 bases, and 13 bases lay in between. Germline-derived CDR1 and CDR2 are SGHRS and YFSETQ.

J is TRBJ1-4 and V is TRBV5-1; D unclear. The source of this sequence is a woman in her thirties or forties with active or convalescent COVID-19. What was sequenced was peripheral blood. CDR3 sequence (DNA): TGCGCCAGCAGCTTGGATTGGCAGAATGGTGAAAAACTGTTTTTT. It is translated as CASSLDWQNGEKLFF.